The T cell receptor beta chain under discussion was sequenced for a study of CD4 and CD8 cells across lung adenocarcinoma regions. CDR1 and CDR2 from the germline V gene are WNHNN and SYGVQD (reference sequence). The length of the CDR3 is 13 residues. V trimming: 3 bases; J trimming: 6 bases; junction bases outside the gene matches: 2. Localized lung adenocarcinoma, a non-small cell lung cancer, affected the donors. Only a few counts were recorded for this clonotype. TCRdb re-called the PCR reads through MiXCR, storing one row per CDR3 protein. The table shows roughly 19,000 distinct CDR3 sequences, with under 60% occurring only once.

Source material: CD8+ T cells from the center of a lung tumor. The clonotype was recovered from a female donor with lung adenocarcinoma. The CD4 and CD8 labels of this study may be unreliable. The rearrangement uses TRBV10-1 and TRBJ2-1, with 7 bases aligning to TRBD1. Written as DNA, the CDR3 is TGCGCCAGCAGTGACGCAGGGGGCAATGAGCAGTTCTTC. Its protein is CASSDAGGNEQFF.